This TCR beta chain was identified during a study of post-analysis software for immune sequencing data. Study overall: The courses of disease that were included comprised relapsing-remitting, secondary progressive and progressive-relapsing multiple sclerosis.

Included in the TCR beta cDNA libraries were unique molecular identifiers. When about 0.85 to 11 million T cells were used, they gave about 490,000 cDNA molecules. Via MiXCR, TCRdb re-called the PCR reads, giving one row per CDR3 protein. The sample yields fewer than 700,000 distinct CDR3 sequences, 44% seen once. The CDR3 spans 12 residues. V was trimmed by 4 bases and J by 7 bases, leaving 11 bases between them. Germline V CDR1 and CDR2: SGHRS, YFSETQ. General study findings and limits: Patients carried five TRBV segments more frequently than controls did, and TRBV5-6, TRBV5-1 and TRBV20-1 were among them. The normalized Chao1 diversity of multiple sclerosis patients was significantly lower than that of controls.

This clonotype was detected only a few times. Its antigen is still unknown. The specimen was blood. This TCR came from a girl aged 5 to 17 with multiple sclerosis. The chain carries TRBV5-1 and TRBJ1-2; tentative D call: TRBD1 (6 bases). CDR3 coding DNA: TGCGCCAGCAGCGTCGGACAGTTTGGCTACACCTTC. It yields the protein CASSVGQFGYTF. Filled out from reference TRBV5-1 and TRBJ1-2, the complete variable domain reads KAGVTQTPRYLIKTRGQQVTLSCSPISGHRSVSWYQQTPGQGLQFLFEYFSETQRNKGNFPGRFSGRQFSNSRSEMNVSTLELGDSALYLCASSVGQFGYTFGSGTRLTVV.